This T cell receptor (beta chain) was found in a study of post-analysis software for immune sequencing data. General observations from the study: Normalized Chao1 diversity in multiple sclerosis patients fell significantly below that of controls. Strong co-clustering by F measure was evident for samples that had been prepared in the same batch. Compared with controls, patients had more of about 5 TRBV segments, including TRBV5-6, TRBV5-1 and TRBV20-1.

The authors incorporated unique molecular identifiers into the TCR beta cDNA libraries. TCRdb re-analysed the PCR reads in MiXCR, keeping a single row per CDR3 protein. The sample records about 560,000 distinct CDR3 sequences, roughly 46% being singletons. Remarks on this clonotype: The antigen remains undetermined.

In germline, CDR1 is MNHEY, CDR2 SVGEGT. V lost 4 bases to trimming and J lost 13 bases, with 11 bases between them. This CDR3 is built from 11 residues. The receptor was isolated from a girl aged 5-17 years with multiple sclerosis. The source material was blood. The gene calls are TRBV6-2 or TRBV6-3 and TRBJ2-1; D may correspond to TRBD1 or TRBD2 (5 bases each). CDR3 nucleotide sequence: TGTGCCAGCAGTTCGGGGCTAGCCCAGTTCTTC. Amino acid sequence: CASSSGLAQFF.